Described below is a single T cell receptor beta chain sequence and its context. The sample is drawn from a study of control samples from healthy donors and cancer patients. Profiling relied on immunoSEQ multiplex PCR, and the TCRdb table lists in-frame clones only, not all of them. This sample has about 79,000 clones, with 93% found just once. This TCR was sampled from a woman in her forties with lung cancer. The sample was PBMCs.

CDR3 coding DNA: TGTGCCAGCAGTGATGGTATAGGTTACCAGTCCAACACTGAAGCTTTCTTT. Protein: CASSDGIGYQSNTEAFF. This sequence joins TRBV2 and TRBJ1-1, with unresolved D. The germline V and J ends were trimmed by 3 bases and 2 bases, with 19 bases remaining between them. The germline V gene encodes CDR1 SNHLY and CDR2 FYNNEI. CDR3 size: 17 residues. The full variable domain, completed using reference TRBV2 and TRBJ1-1, is EPEVTQTPSHQVTQMGQEVILRCVPISNHLYFYWYRQILGQKVEFLVSFYNNEISEKSEIFDDQFSVERPDGSNFTLKIRSTKLEDSAMYFCASSDGIGYQSNTEAFFGQGTRLTVV.